A selection of T cell receptor beta chains follows, all from one sample in a study of shared clonotypes between healthy human individuals. Sequenced by immunoSEQ multiplex PCR; TCRdb stores in-frame clones only, minus some. The table records approximately 2.3 million clones, approximately 93% of them present only once. The material sequenced was naive CD4+ T cells from PBMCs. These receptors were obtained from a man aged 18 to 30 in good health. Some clones in this sample may be carry-over from other donors' samples. Both conserved end residues are part of each CDR3. Fields, in order: J gene, D gene, V gene, clone size, CDR3 protein, CDR3 DNA. A D gene is named only where the DNA matches it firmly. Size tells how often a clone was seen (once, few, many) or the class of an expanded clone, and some rows leave it out.

TRBJ2-1,TRBD1,TRBV5-4,.,CASSFPTGQGILGQFF,TGTGCCAGCAGCTTTCCCACGGGACAGGGCATTTTAGGGCAGTTCTTC
TRBJ1-4,TRBD1,TRBV4-1,.,CASSRSGGWGIEKLFF,TGCGCCAGCAGCCGATCAGGGGGGTGGGGAATTGAAAAACTGTTTTTT
TRBJ1-1,.,TRBV6-5,.,CASSLGVRNTEAFF,TGTGCCAGCAGTTTGGGGGTTCGGAACACTGAAGCTTTCTTT
TRBJ1-1,.,TRBV28,.,CASRLPGLSDTEAFF,TGTGCCAGCAGGCTACCGGGGTTGTCCGACACTGAAGCTTTCTTT
TRBJ2-1,TRBD2,TRBV7-9,.,CASSPGTSGEHNEQFF,TGTGCCAGCAGCCCCGGGACTAGCGGAGAGCACAATGAGCAGTTCTTC
TRBJ2-7,TRBD1,TRBV4-1,.,CASSLEGQAGTEQYF,TGCGCCAGCAGTCTTGAGGGACAGGCCGGTACCGAGCAGTACTTC
TRBJ2-5,.,TRBV11-2,.,CASSARPRETQYF,TGTGCCAGCAGCGCCCGCCCCCGAGAGACCCAGTACTTC
TRBJ1-5,.,TRBV7-2,.,CASSLQGTSNQPQHF,TGTGCCAGCAGCTTACAGGGGACTAGCAATCAGCCCCAGCATTTT
TRBJ1-2,TRBD1,TRBV28,.,CASSFPGQGFLGYTF,TGTGCCAGCAGTTTTCCGGGACAGGGATTTTTGGGCTACACCTTC
TRBJ2-1,.,TRBV7-3,.,CASSLDGPQFF,TGTGCCAGCAGCTTGGACGGGCCCCAGTTCTTC
TRBJ2-3,.,TRBV2,.,CASSEEGRGTQYF,TGTGCCAGCAGTGAAGAAGGAAGGGGGACGCAGTATTTT
TRBJ1-1,.,TRBV7-3,.,CASSLRDANTEAFF,TGTGCCAGCAGCTTAAGGGACGCGAACACTGAAGCTTTCTTT
TRBJ2-5,TRBD2,TRBV27,.,CASSLGVAGEGGAQYF,TGTGCCAGCAGTCTTGGGGTAGCGGGAGAGGGAGGGGCCCAGTACTTC
TRBJ2-3,TRBD2,TRBV5-4,once,CASSPRTSLDTQYF,TGTGCCAGCAGCCCGCGGACTAGCCTAGATACGCAGTATTTT
TRBJ2-2,TRBD1,TRBV10-3,.,CATSTDRGLFGELFF,TGTGCCACCTCCACGGACAGGGGGCTGTTCGGGGAGCTGTTTTTT
TRBJ2-5,TRBD2,TRBV27,.,CASRRGRLAETQYF,TGTGCCAGCAGACGCGGTCGACTAGCGGAGACCCAGTACTTC
TRBJ2-3,.,TRBV11-3,.,CASSFRGRVTDTQYF,TGTGCCAGCAGCTTTCGGGGGCGCGTTACAGATACGCAGTATTTT
TRBJ2-4,.,TRBV30,.,CAWSVRGTKNIQYF,TGTGCCTGGAGTGTGAGAGGGACCAAAAACATTCAGTACTTC
TRBJ2-3,.,TRBV9,.,CASGGISTDTQYF,TGTGCCAGCGGCGGTATTAGCACAGATACGCAGTATTTT
TRBJ2-3,.,TRBV5-6,.,CASSIRRIDTQYF,TGTGCCAGCAGTATACGGCGGATTGATACGCAGTATTTT
TRBJ1-4,.,TRBV7-9,.,CASSPQDREKLFF,TGTGCCAGCAGCCCACAGGATAGAGAAAAACTGTTTTTT
TRBJ2-2,.,TRBV7-7,.,CASSQNSVRGNTGELFF,TGTGCCAGCAGCCAAAATTCGGTCAGGGGTAACACCGGGGAGCTGTTTTTT
TRBJ2-1,TRBD1,TRBV7-3,.,CASSLGTGGGNEQFF,TGTGCCAGCAGCTTAGGGACAGGGGGCGGGAATGAGCAGTTCTTC
TRBJ1-1,TRBD1,TRBV5-1,.,CASSRGTGAAEAFF,TGCGCCAGCAGCAGGGGGACAGGGGCCGCTGAAGCTTTCTTT
TRBJ1-5,.,TRBV28,few,CASTPGTYNQPQHF,TGTGCCAGCACCCCCGGGACCTACAATCAGCCCCAGCATTTT
TRBJ1-5,.,TRBV21-1,.,CASSKVWTGNQPQHF,TGTGCCAGCAGCAAAGTTTGGACAGGGAATCAGCCCCAGCATTTT
TRBJ1-1,.,TRBV9,.,CASSTRTHTEAFF,TGTGCCAGCAGCACCCGGACACACACTGAAGCTTTCTTT
TRBJ2-7,TRBD2,TRBV29-1,.,CSVASPGLAGGSSYEQYF,TGCAGCGTTGCCAGCCCGGGACTAGCGGGGGGGAGCTCCTACGAGCAGTACTTC
TRBJ2-1,.,TRBV27,.,CASSFRTTSYNEQFF,TGTGCCAGCAGTTTTCGAACTACATCCTACAATGAGCAGTTCTTC
TRBJ2-1,TRBD1,TRBV6-1,.,CASSEQGADEQFF,TGTGCCAGCAGTGAGCAGGGGGCCGATGAGCAGTTCTTC
TRBJ1-1,.,TRBV4-1,once,CASSQDARANTEAFF,TGCGCCAGCAGCCAAGATGCCAGAGCGAACACTGAAGCTTTCTTT
TRBJ1-6,TRBD1,TRBV30,.,CAWSSTGLWNSPLHF,TGTGCCTGGAGTTCGACAGGGTTGTGGAATTCACCCCTCCACTTT
TRBJ2-5,.,TRBV20-1,few,CSASSRETQYF,TGCAGTGCTAGTAGTCGGGAGACCCAGTACTTC
TRBJ2-2,TRBD1,TRBV7-2,.,CASSLVGTGGTGELFF,TGTGCCAGCAGCTTAGTGGGGACAGGGGGCACCGGGGAGCTGTTTTTT
TRBJ2-1,.,TRBV10-3,.,CAISGSPTYNEQFF,TGTGCCATCAGTGGGAGTCCCACATACAATGAGCAGTTCTTC
TRBJ2-5,.,TRBV18,.,CASSPLGAQETQYF,TGTGCCAGCTCACCATTAGGGGCACAAGAGACCCAGTACTTC
TRBJ2-1,TRBD2,TRBV19,.,CASSKITGTSGDNEQFF,TGTGCCAGTAGTAAAATAACCGGGACTAGCGGGGACAATGAGCAGTTCTTC
TRBJ2-3,TRBD1,TRBV5-1,.,CASSPPQGAGTDTQYF,TGCGCCAGCAGCCCTCCTCAGGGGGCAGGTACAGATACGCAGTATTTT
TRBJ1-1,.,TRBV5-6,.,CASSATGTNVVPEAFF,TGTGCCAGCAGCGCCACCGGGACCAACGTCGTCCCTGAAGCTTTCTTT
TRBJ2-7,TRBD2,TRBV10-3,.,CATGKTSPGGEQYF,TGTGCCACCGGCAAGACTAGCCCTGGGGGCGAGCAGTACTTC
TRBJ1-2,.,TRBV5-4,.,CASSPAGFDYGYTF,TGTGCCAGCAGCCCGGCGGGGTTCGACTATGGCTACACCTTC
TRBJ1-1,.,TRBV4-3,.,CASSQAFEPLNTEAFF,TGCGCCAGCAGCCAAGCGTTCGAGCCCTTGAACACTGAAGCTTTCTTT
TRBJ2-7,TRBD1,TRBV6-5,.,CASGRGQGKSEQYF,TGTGCCAGCGGACGGGGACAGGGGAAGTCCGAGCAGTACTTC
TRBJ2-1,TRBD1,TRBV7-3,.,CASSPGTGVLSYNEQFF,TGTGCCAGCAGCCCGGGGACAGGGGTCCTGTCCTACAATGAGCAGTTCTTC
TRBJ2-7,.,TRBV15,once,CATSRDRKRTYEQYF,TGTGCCACCAGCAGAGATCGGAAGCGGACCTACGAGCAGTACTTC
TRBJ1-2,.,TRBV7-3,.,CASSLQGNYGYTF,TGTGCCAGCAGCTTACAGGGGAACTATGGCTACACCTTC
TRBJ1-1,TRBD1,TRBV7-2,.,CASSRGQTNTEAFF,TGTGCCAGCAGCCGGGGACAGACGAACACTGAAGCTTTCTTT
TRBJ2-1,.,TRBV28,.,CASTRGRGSVDEQFF,TGTGCCAGCACCCGCGGCCGGGGGAGCGTTGATGAGCAGTTCTTC
TRBJ1-1,TRBD1,TRBV5-1,.,CASSPQGGNTEAFF,TGCGCCAGCAGCCCACAGGGGGGGAACACTGAAGCTTTCTTT
TRBJ2-3,.,TRBV10-3,.,CAIKGSRSTDTQYF,TGTGCCATCAAGGGAAGCCGTAGCACAGATACGCAGTATTTT
TRBJ2-1,TRBD2,TRBV28,once,CASRRTSGRKEFF,TGTGCCAGCAGACGGACTAGCGGGAGAAAGGAGTTCTTC
TRBJ1-3,.,TRBV2,.,CASTFTGKITIYF,TGTGCCAGCACGTTTACAGGGAAGATCACCATATATTTT
TRBJ2-6,.,TRBV28,.,CASSFGGSGANVLTF,TGTGCCAGCAGTTTCGGGGGATCCGGGGCCAACGTCCTGACTTTC
TRBJ2-5,.,TRBV9,.,CASSVDGGPLETQYF,TGTGCCAGCAGCGTAGACGGCGGTCCTCTGGAGACCCAGTACTTC
TRBJ2-7,.,TRBV30,.,CASRQSSYEQYF,TGTGCCTCTAGACAGAGCTCCTACGAGCAGTACTTC